The 29 T cell receptor beta chains reported below all come from one sample, sequenced in a study of shared clonotypes between healthy human individuals. Terminally differentiated effector memory CD45RA+ cells were excluded from the naive CD8 cells, which were CD45RO-negative and positively selected for CCR7. The data were produced by immunoSEQ multiplex PCR, yet TCRdb's version contains in-frame clones alone and is incomplete. The table lists roughly 2,000,000 clones, 85% to 95% of them singletons. Material: naive CD8+ T cells sorted from blood. These receptors originate from a young man in good health.

In the case of this clone: This same CDR3 is encoded by further DNA sequences in the sample. This chain joins TRBV27 and TRBJ2-7, with D perhaps given as TRBD1 or TRBD2 (6 bases each). This CDR3 spans 13 amino acids. From germline, CDR1 is MNHEY and CDR2 SMNVEV (reference sequence). V dropped 5 bases and J dropped 2 bases, with 10 bases sitting between them. CDR3 loop: CASSVRGPYEQYF. The CDR3 nucleotides read TGTGCCAGCAGTGTTCGGGGGCCCTACGAGCAGTACTTC.

The J gene is TRBJ2-7, the V gene TRBV15, with D unclear. The CDR3 spans 15 residues. Germline V gene sequence: CDR1 LNHNV, CDR2 YYDKDF (reference sequence). Trimming took off 1 base at V and 0 bases at J, with 10 bases between the two ends. The CDR3 sequence: CATSRVDESSYEQYF. The CDR3 DNA reads TGTGCCACCAGCAGAGTGGACGAGAGCTCCTACGAGCAGTACTTC.

This chain uses TRBV7-9 with TRBJ1-1; maybe TRBD1 (5 bases). The germline CDR1 and CDR2 sequences are SEHNR and FQNEAQ (reference sequence). The V and J ends lost 5 bases and 4 bases respectively, with 14 bases between them. The CDR3 length is 14 residues. The CDR3 spells CASSLGRAFTEAFF. DNA of the CDR3: TGTGCCAGCAGCCTGGGCAGGGCCTTCACTGAAGCTTTCTTT.

The J gene is TRBJ1-4, the V gene TRBV27, with D hard to call. Germline lookup yields CDR1 MNHEY and CDR2 SMNVEV (reference sequence). The germline V and J ends were trimmed by 0 bases and 3 bases, with 5 bases remaining between them. CDR3 length equals 14 residues. CDR3 region: CASSLSGSNEKLFF. For the CDR3, the DNA is TGTGCCAGCAGTTTATCGGGGTCTAATGAAAAACTGTTTTTT.

The genes are TRBV7-6 and TRBJ2-7; 10 bases line up with TRBD1. This CDR3 spans 15 amino acids. V shed 1 base, J shed 4 bases, and the junction held 4 bases outside the gene matches. Germline CDR1 SGHVS, CDR2 FNYEAQ. The CDR3, as DNA: TGTGCCAGCAGCTTAGGACAGGGGGCTTGGTACGAGCAGTACTTC. It yields the protein CASSLGQGAWYEQYF.

This sequence joins TRBV28 and TRBJ2-7; 8 bases map to TRBD2. V gave up 3 bases and J gave up 5 bases; unmatched junction bases: 6. There are 14 residues in the CDR3. Looked up from germline, CDR1 is MDHEN and CDR2 is SYDVKM. The chain's CDR3 is CASSLVGGAHEQYF. CDR3 DNA sequence: TGTGCCAGCAGTTTGGTCGGGGGGGCCCACGAGCAGTACTTC.

For this clone: This CDR3 is also generated by other DNA sequences in the sample. This chain joins TRBV27 and TRBJ1-6; no clear D. V lost 3 bases, J lost 6 bases, and 12 bases lay in between. This CDR3 comprises 15 residues. Germline loops: CDR1 MNHEY, CDR2 SMNVEV (reference sequence). CDR3 bases: TGTGCCAGCAGTTTGGCCGGAGCATTTAATTCACCCCTCCACTTT. It encodes CASSLAGAFNSPLHF.

In DNA, the CDR3 is TGTGCCAGCAGTGACCCCCACAGGGAGGGTCCTTACAATGAGCAGTTCTTC. It encodes CASSDPHREGPYNEQFF. V gene TRBV6-1 combines with J gene TRBJ2-1; D perhaps matches TRBD2 (7 bases). Germline V gene lookup returns CDR1 MNHNS and CDR2 SASEGT. Trimming removed 3 bases from V and 4 bases from J, with 19 bases in between. The CDR3 loop spans 17 amino acids.

The V gene is TRBV29-1, the J gene TRBJ2-3; D may be TRBD1 (6 bases). The V end lost 7 bases, the J end lost 4 bases, and 21 bases lay between the germline ends. In germline, CDR1 is SQVTM, CDR2 ANQGSEA. The CDR3 runs to 15 residues. This CDR3 reads CSGVTGEIGPDTQYF. The CDR3 DNA reads as TGCAGCGGGGTGACAGGAGAAATCGGGCCAGATACGCAGTATTTT.

The V and J genes are TRBV9 and TRBJ1-6; tentative D call: TRBD1 (5 bases). The ends were cut back, 3 bases at V and 7 bases at J, with 17 bases in the middle. The V gene's germline CDR1 is SGDLS and CDR2 YYNGEE. The CDR3 runs 16 residues. Here the CDR3 reads CASSEEDTWRNSPLHF. As DNA, the CDR3 is TGTGCCAGCAGCGAAGAGGACACATGGAGGAATTCACCCCTCCACTTT.

This chain joins TRBV19 and TRBJ1-4, with D possibly TRBD1 on 5 matching bases. The V gene lost 8 bases and the J gene lost 7 bases, with 20 bases spanning the gap. The CDR3 is made up of 15 amino acids. The germline gives CDR1 LNHDA, CDR2 SQIVND (reference sequence). The CDR3 DNA sequence: TGTGCCAGTCGGGACCCACAGACTCAGGTTGAAAAACTGTTTTTT. It specifies CASRDPQTQVEKLFF. Supplemented by reference TRBV19 and TRBJ1-4, the full variable domain reads DGGITQSPKYLFRKEGQNVTLSCEQNLNHDAMYWYRQDPGQGLRLIYYSQIVNDFQKGDIAEGYSVSREKKESFPLTVTSAQKNPTAFYLCASRDPQTQVEKLFFGSGTQLSVL.

V usage is TRBV12-5 and J usage is TRBJ2-3, with no clear D. Germline loops: CDR1 LGHNT, CDR2 FRNRAP. CDR3 length: 15 residues. Trimming shortened V by 0 bases and J by 3 bases, and 10 bases separated the two germline ends. CDR3 in amino acids: CASGLVTLRTDTQYF. The CDR3 DNA reads TGTGCTAGTGGTTTGGTAACTCTTCGGACAGATACGCAGTATTTT. Full variable domain (outside the CDR3, taken from reference TRBV12-5 and TRBJ2-3): DARVTQTPRHKVTEMGQEVTMRCQPILGHNTVFWYRQTMMQGLELLAYFRNRAPLDDSGMPKDRFSAEMPDATLATLKIQPSEPRDSAVYFCASGLVTLRTDTQYFGPGTRLTVL.

This sequence joins TRBV6-5 and TRBJ2-1, with 9 nucleotides matching TRBD2. The length of the CDR3 is 15 residues. Germline lookup yields CDR1 MNHEY and CDR2 SVGAGI. V gave up 3 bases and J gave up 5 bases; unmatched junction bases: 5. The CDR3 reads CASSYLREGDNEQFF. The CDR3, as DNA: TGTGCCAGCAGTTATTTGCGGGAGGGAGACAATGAGCAGTTCTTC.

The chain carries TRBV28 and TRBJ2-2; 9 bases are shared with TRBD1. The CDR3 is made up of 15 amino acids. The germline V gene has CDR1 MDHEN and CDR2 SYDVKM. Unmatched junction bases numbered 6, after V lost 4 bases and J lost 6 bases. The chain's CDR3 is CASSSPTGGPGELFF. The CDR3 DNA is TGTGCCAGCAGTTCCCCGACAGGGGGTCCCGGGGAGCTGTTTTTT. Full variable domain (missing parts from reference TRBV28 and TRBJ2-2): DVKVTQSSRYLVKRTGEKVFLECVQDMDHENMFWYRQDPGLGLRLIYFSYDVKMKEKGDIPEGYSVSREKKERFSLILESASTNQTSMYLCASSSPTGGPGELFFGEGSRLTVL.

There are a few counts of this clone. The J gene is TRBJ2-7, the V gene TRBV2, with 9 positions matching TRBD1. Germline V gene lookup returns CDR1 SNHLY and CDR2 FYNNEI. The CDR3 contains 14 residues. V shed 6 bases and J 1 base; nucleotides not matched to a gene: 4. The DNA of the CDR3 is TGTGCCAGCAGCACCGGGACAGGGTCCTACGAGCAGTACTTC. It codes for CASSTGTGSYEQYF.

The genes are TRBV7-8 and TRBJ2-7; tentatively, D is TRBD2 (7 bases). The CDR3 is 16 amino acids. CDR1 is SGHVS and CDR2 is FQNEAQ in the germline V gene. V lost 2 bases and J 0 bases, leaving 14 bases between the germline ends. CDR3: CASSLYGGASSYEQYF. The CDR3 coding sequence is TGTGCCAGCAGCTTATATGGGGGGGCAAGCTCCTACGAGCAGTACTTC.

The CDR3 nucleotides are TGTGCCAGCAGTGGGGGCACCGGGGAGCTGTTTTTT. It yields the protein CASSGGTGELFF. The chain has TRBV7-2 and TRBJ2-2; possibly TRBD1 or TRBD2 for D (5 bases each). Germline loops: CDR1 SGHTA, CDR2 FQGNSA. This CDR3 has 12 residues. Trimming shortened V by 6 bases and J by 4 bases, and 6 bases separated the two germline ends.

For the CDR3, the DNA is TGCGCCAGCAGCCAAGCAGGGTGGGGATATAATTCACCCCTCCACTTT. This encodes CASSQAGWGYNSPLHF. V gene TRBV4-3 combines with J gene TRBJ1-6; D perhaps matches TRBD1 (5 bases). The length of the CDR3 is 16 residues. Germline CDR1 is LGHNA and CDR2 is YSLEER. Trimming left V 1 base short and J 4 bases short, with 11 bases between.

The J gene is TRBJ2-7, the V gene TRBV5-5, with a weak D call TRBD2 (6 bases). The V and J ends lost 4 bases and 3 bases respectively, with 20 bases between them. The CDR3 consists of 16 residues. CDR1 and CDR2 from the germline V gene are SGHKS and YYEKEE (reference sequence). The CDR3 reads CASSPSRGTAYYEQYF. CDR3 DNA: TGTGCCAGCAGCCCCTCACGCGGGACGGCGTACTACGAGCAGTACTTC.

This clone was observed once. The chain employs TRBV27 and TRBJ2-5, with D tentatively TRBD2 (5 bases). Deletions cut 0 bases from V and 5 bases from J, with 10 bases between. The CDR3 runs to 14 residues. The germline CDR1 and CDR2 sequences are MNHEY and SMNVEV (reference sequence). The CDR3 protein is CASSLSDGVETQYF. The CDR3 DNA follows: TGTGCCAGCAGTTTATCGGACGGGGTGGAGACCCAGTACTTC.

This chain uses TRBV6-5 with TRBJ2-7; D is undetermined. V shed 5 bases and J shed 1 base, with 12 bases lying between them. The germline V gene encodes CDR1 MNHEY and CDR2 SVGAGI. The CDR3 is 14 residues long. CDR3 sequence (DNA): TGTGCCAGCAGTCACAGAGACTGGTCCTACGAGCAGTACTTC. This codes for CASSHRDWSYEQYF.

This clone was recorded only once. The chain employs TRBV7-6 and TRBJ2-7, with 7 bases matching TRBD1. This CDR3 region has 16 residues. The junction had 9 bases not matched to a gene; V was cut back by 1 base and J by 3 bases. Germline CDR1 SGHVS, CDR2 FNYEAQ. This CDR3 is CASSLEAGTVIYEQYF. The CDR3 DNA reads as TGTGCCAGCAGCTTAGAGGCCGGGACAGTGATCTACGAGCAGTACTTC.

A remark on this clone: This same CDR3 is encoded by further DNA sequences in the sample. The chain recombines TRBV7-9 with TRBJ1-5; D gene ambiguous. Trimming left V 4 bases short and J 8 bases short, with 9 bases between. From germline, CDR1 is SEHNR and CDR2 FQNEAQ (reference sequence). The CDR3 contains 12 residues. The CDR3 sequence is CASSSSREPQHF. CDR3 bases: TGTGCCAGCAGCTCATCCCGGGAGCCCCAGCATTTT.

The chain recombines TRBV10-2 with TRBJ1-6; possible D gene TRBD1, 5 bases. Germline values: CDR1 WSHSY, CDR2 SAAADI. The CDR3 is 18 amino acids. Trimming took 2 bases from V and 0 from J, leaving 14 bases between them. The CDR3 DNA reads as TGCGCCAGCAGTGAGGGACACATCTTGAGCTCCTATAATTCACCCCTCCACTTT. Translation gives CASSEGHILSSYNSPLHF.

CDR3 nucleotides: TGTGCCAGCAGTCGGGACGGGGGCACAGATACGCAGTATTTT. It yields the protein CASSRDGGTDTQYF. The chain recombines TRBV28 with TRBJ2-3; D is tentatively TRBD1 or TRBD2 (5 bases each). The length of the CDR3 is 14 residues. Trimming took off 5 bases at V and 1 base at J, with 10 bases between the two ends. The V gene's germline CDR1 is MDHEN and CDR2 SYDVKM.

This chain links TRBV7-2 with TRBJ1-1, with 7 positions matching TRBD1. This CDR3 has 16 amino acids. V was clipped by 5 bases and J by 6 bases; unmatched bases: 15. Per germline, CDR1 SGHTA and CDR2 FQGNSA. Here the CDR3 DNA reads TGTGCCAGCAGCCCCCTTGCGGGACAGTTCGAGGCTGAAGCTTTCTTT. It encodes CASSPLAGQFEAEAFF.

Only one count was recorded for this clone. The rearrangement links TRBV9 to TRBJ2-1; perhaps D is TRBD1 or TRBD2 (5 bases each). V gave up 4 bases and J gave up 14 bases, with 13 bases separating them. The CDR3 totals 11 residues. CDR1 is SGDLS, CDR2 YYNGEE, per germline. DNA of the CDR3: TGTGCCAGCAGCCAGGGACCGGAGAAGTTCTTC. This gives the protein CASSQGPEKFF.

The chain has TRBV28 and TRBJ1-1, with D unresolved. This CDR3 is 14 amino acids long. Germline V lookup: CDR1 MDHEN, CDR2 SYDVKM. V was pared by 3 bases and J by 0 bases, with 8 bases between. CDR3 DNA: TGTGCCAGCAGTTTGGAGGGTCTGAACACTGAAGCTTTCTTT. The encoded protein is CASSLEGLNTEAFF.

The chain recombines TRBV27 with TRBJ2-4; D unresolved. From germline, CDR1 is MNHEY and CDR2 SMNVEV (reference sequence). V was pared by 5 bases and J by 8 bases, with 13 bases between. This CDR3 has 13 residues. In DNA form, the CDR3 reads TGTGCCAGCAGTGTTGCTGGTGATGACATTCAGTACTTC. It encodes CASSVAGDDIQYF.